The text below deals with one T cell receptor beta chain. Its antigen remains unknown. This specimen comes from a study of CD8+ T cells in alopecia areata. Study-wide context: Treated patients were given oral tofacitinib, which was dosed at 5 to 10 mg twice daily. Study results and caveats: Patients shared TCRs less clearly than mice did, possibly owing to HLA. Many expanded lesional clones persisted in scalp and blood during tofacitinib treatment.

Following RNA extraction, reverse transcription yielded cDNA that acted as the sequencing template. Clones were sequenced by immunoSEQ multiplex PCR, and TCRdb holds only the in-frame ones, with some missing. The data show 150,000 to 200,000 clones, 40% to 55% seen once. Indicated treatment: oral pan-JAK inhibitor, 5-10 mg twice daily. Sorting separated CD4+ and CD8+ T cells out of PBMCs. The V gene's germline CDR1 is DFQATT and CDR2 SNEGSKA (reference sequence). The CDR3 is made up of 11 amino acids. V lost 0 bases and J lost 10, with 8 bases in between. The sequence derives from a human donor with alopecia areata. The rearrangement joins TRBV20-1 to TRBJ2-3; D might be TRBD2 (5 bases). The material sequenced was CD8+ T cells sorted from blood, taken between weeks 51 and 54, from a patient treated with tofacitinib. CDR3 nucleotides: TGCAGTGCTAGAGATATGGAGGCGCAGTATTTT. Translated, it gives CSARDMEAQYF.